One T cell receptor beta chain is described in this entry. The target antigen is unknown. CDR1 is SEHNR and CDR2 is FQNEAQ in the germline V gene (reference sequence). Trimming left V 2 bases short and J 4 bases short, with 11 bases between. CDR3 length: 14 amino acids. The entry originates in a study of T cells in localized non-small cell lung cancer. Study results and limitations: Median roughly 57 top-100 tumor clones were shared with paired adjacent lung. Analysis by sequencing included only one tumor region, so heterogeneity remains possible.

TCRdb's copy holds only in-frame clones and misses some; the assay was immunoSEQ multiplex PCR. This table holds roughly 30,000 clones, around 90% found once. This sequence was found in a woman between 18 and 55 years old with stage I lung adenocarcinoma. The input for sequencing was peripheral blood, taken before any cancer treatment. V gene TRBV7-9 combines with J gene TRBJ1-1; D unresolved. CDR3 sequence (DNA): TGTGCCAGCAGCTTAACTGGGTTCGGCACTGAAGCTTTCTTT. Translated: CASSLTGFGTEAFF.